These T cell receptor beta chains were read from a single sample in a study of blood T cell repertoires in COVID-19. TCRdb's copy holds only in-frame clones and misses some; the assay was immunoSEQ multiplex PCR. The repertoire includes under 75,000 clones, approximately 86% of them detected once, and around a sixth sits in the top ten. Specimen: peripheral blood. These receptors came from an elderly woman with active COVID-19. Each CDR3 is given with its conserved first and last residue. A D gene is named only where the DNA matches it firmly. The size of a clone is reported for some rows only, either as once, few or many, or as a class for expanded clones.

CDR3nt,CDR3aa,d_gene,v_gene,j_gene,abundance
TGTTCCAGCACCGGTGGGGTCCGGGGGCAAGAGACCCAGTACTTC,CSSTGGVRGQETQYF,.,TRBV3-1/TRBV3-2,TRBJ2-5,.
TGTGCCAGCAGCTTAGGGGTCAGACTCCACGAGCAGTACTTC,CASSLGVRLHEQYF,.,TRBV7-2,TRBJ2-7,.
TGCGCCAGCAGTGACCCCGCGACAGGCTTCTCTGGAAACACCATATATTTT,CASSDPATGFSGNTIYF,.,TRBV10-2,TRBJ1-3,once
TGCGCCAGCAGCTTGGGGGCTTCGAACACTGAAGCTTTCTTT,CASSLGASNTEAFF,.,TRBV5-1,TRBJ1-1,.
TGCGCCAGCAGCTTGGGACTAGCGGGGGCCTCCTACGAGCAGTACTTC,CASSLGLAGASYEQYF,TRBD2,TRBV5-1,TRBJ2-7,.
TGTGCCAGCAGCTCGAGGAATCGTGAAGCTTTCTTT,CASSSRNREAFF,.,TRBV7-2,TRBJ1-1,.
TGTGCCACCAGTGATTCTAGCGGGGGGCCCCACACCGGGGAGCTGTTTTTT,CATSDSSGGPHTGELFF,TRBD2,TRBV24-1,TRBJ2-2,once
TGTGCCAGCGGGGACAGGAGTAGAAACACCATATATTTT,CASGDRSRNTIYF,TRBD1,TRBV2,TRBJ1-3,.
TGTGCCAGCAGCTTAGACAGGGACTATGGCTACACCTTC,CASSLDRDYGYTF,.,TRBV7-8,TRBJ1-2,.
TGTGCCAGCAGTATCACTATAGCGGGGGCCGGGGATACGCAGTATTTT,CASSITIAGAGDTQYF,TRBD2,TRBV27,TRBJ2-3,.
TGTGCCAGCAGCCTGACAGGGGTAAGAAATGAGCAGTTCTTC,CASSLTGVRNEQFF,TRBD1,TRBV5-6,TRBJ2-1,.
TGTGCCTGGCAAGAACGCCAGCGTGCTAGCACAGATACGCAGTATTTT,CAWQERQRASTDTQYF,.,TRBV30,TRBJ2-3,few
TGTGCCAGCAGCGACCGGACTAGCGGGGGGAACACCGGGGAGCTGTTTTTT,CASSDRTSGGNTGELFF,TRBD2,TRBV5-4,TRBJ2-2,.
TGTGCCAGCAGCTCAGCGACTGGGACTGAAGCTTTCTTT,CASSSATGTEAFF,.,TRBV12-3/TRBV12-4,TRBJ1-1,.